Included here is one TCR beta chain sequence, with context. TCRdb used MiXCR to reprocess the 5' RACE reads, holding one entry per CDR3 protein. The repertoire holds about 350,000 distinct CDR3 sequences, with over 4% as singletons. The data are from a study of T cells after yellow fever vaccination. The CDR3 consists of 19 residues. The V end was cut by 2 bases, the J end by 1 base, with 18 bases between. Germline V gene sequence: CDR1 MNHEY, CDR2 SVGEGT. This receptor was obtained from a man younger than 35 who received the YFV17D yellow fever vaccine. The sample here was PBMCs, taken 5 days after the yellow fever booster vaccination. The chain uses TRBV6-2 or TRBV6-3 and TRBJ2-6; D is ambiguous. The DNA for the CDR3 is TGTGCCAGCAGTTACCGACGCGAACGAAACCAATCTGGGGCCAACGTCCTGACTTTC. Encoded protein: CASSYRRERNQSGANVLTF.